This T cell receptor (beta chain) was identified during a study of T cells after yellow fever vaccination. On this clonotype: Its matching antigen is unknown.

TCRdb ran MiXCR on the 5' RACE reads and lists one entry per CDR3 protein. The sample consists of a few hundred thousand distinct CDR3 sequences, roughly 8.3% of them appearing once. The CDR3 is made up of 14 amino acids. The V end lost 6 bases, the J end lost 2 bases, and 17 bases lay between the germline ends. Germline CDR1 is DFQATT and CDR2 is SNEGSKA (reference sequence). General observations from the study: After the booster, 96% of CD4 and 88% of CD8 primary-response clones were re-detected.

This chain uses TRBV20-1 with TRBJ2-7; weak D call: TRBD1 (6 bases). The specimen was PBMCs, collected roughly 45 days after the first yellow fever vaccination. This sequence was found in a man between 18 and 35 years old who received the YFV17D yellow fever vaccine. Here the CDR3 reads CSAPSRGSTYEQYF. CDR3 coding DNA: TGCAGTGCCCCTAGTAGGGGGTCCACCTACGAGCAGTACTTC.